The sequence of this T cell receptor (beta chain) was determined in a study of technical replicates of blood from a handful of donors. This table comes from immunoSEQ multiplex PCR, and its TCRdb copy is limited to in-frame clones, with some not included. The table shows tens of thousands of clones, with roughly 94% occurring only once. CDR3 length: 15 amino acids. Germline CDR1 reads MDHEN; CDR2 reads SYDVKM. V lost 5 bases, J lost 4 bases, and 17 bases lay in between. V gene TRBV28 combines with J gene TRBJ2-5, with D maybe TRBD2 (5 bases). The source material was T cells isolated from PBMCs. The source is a human donor in good health. CDR3 in amino acids: CASSLMRAVGETQYF. CDR3 sequence (DNA): TGTGCCAGCAGTCTAATGAGAGCGGTGGGAGAGACCCAGTACTTC.